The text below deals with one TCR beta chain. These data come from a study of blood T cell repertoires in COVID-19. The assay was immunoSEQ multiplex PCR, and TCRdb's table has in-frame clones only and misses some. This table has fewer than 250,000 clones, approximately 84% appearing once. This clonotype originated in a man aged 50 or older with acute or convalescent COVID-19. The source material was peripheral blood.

CDR3 in DNA: TGTGCCAGCAGCCAATCCAGCGGGACTAACAATGAGCAGTTCTTC. Translation gives CASSQSSGTNNEQFF. The chain joins TRBV3-1 (or the pseudogene TRBV3-2) to TRBJ2-1; the match to TRBD2 covers 7 bases. Germline lookup yields CDR1 LGHDT and CDR2 YNNKEL (reference sequence). Trimming cost V 2 bases and J 5 bases; bases outside gene matches: 6. This CDR3 has 15 residues.